The 7 T cell receptor beta chains below come from one sample, sequenced in a study of blood T cell repertoires in COVID-19. Measured with immunoSEQ multiplex PCR; TCRdb has only the in-frame clones, and not every one. The sample contains some 230,000 clones, 75% to 90% of which appear only once. The sequenced sample was peripheral blood. The receptors come from a woman of 80 years or more with COVID-19, enrolled during active disease.

The rearrangement links TRBV5-6 to TRBJ1-3; 7 bases fit TRBD1. With V trimmed by 2 bases and J by 4 bases, 3 bases remained unmatched. CDR1 and CDR2 from the germline V gene are SGHDT and YYEEEE. This CDR3 is 14 amino acids long. CDR3 coding DNA: TGTGCCAGCAGCTTTGGGACAGCGGGAAACACCATATATTTT. Its translation: CASSFGTAGNTIYF. Complete variable domain (other parts from reference TRBV5-6 and TRBJ1-3): DAGVTQSPTHLIKTRGQQVTLRCSPKSGHDTVSWYQQALGQGPQFIFQYYEEEERQRGNFPDRFSGHQFPNYSSELNVNALLLGDSALYLCASSFGTAGNTIYFGEGSWLTVV.

V gene TRBV18 combines with J gene TRBJ1-2; 8 bases match TRBD1. V trimming: 6 bases; J trimming: 7 bases; junction bases outside the gene matches: 4. CDR3 length: 12 amino acids. Germline CDR1 KGHSH, CDR2 LQKENI. The CDR3 nucleotides are TGTGCCAGCTCGTCACAGGGGGTTGGCTACACCTTC. Amino acid sequence: CASSSQGVGYTF.

CDR3 protein: CASSLMGGHWSTGELFF. CDR3 in DNA: TGTGCCAGTAGTTTAATGGGCGGGCATTGGAGCACCGGGGAGCTGTTTTTT. This rearrangement joins TRBV19 to TRBJ2-2; a possible D gene is TRBD2 (5 bases). The germline V gene has CDR1 LNHDA and CDR2 SQIVND (reference sequence). CDR3 length: 17 amino acids. Deletions cut 5 bases from V and 4 bases from J, with 20 bases between.

The CDR3 coding sequence is TGTGCCAGCAGTGCAACGGGTCTTGGGCCCCAGCATTTT. As protein: CASSATGLGPQHF. The chain recombines TRBV2 with TRBJ1-5, with no clear D. Germline values: CDR1 SNHLY, CDR2 FYNNEI. Between the trimmed V and J ends, which lost 4 bases and 9 bases, there was a span of 13 bases. There are 13 residues in the CDR3.

The chain joins TRBV7-2 to TRBJ2-1; the match to TRBD2 covers 10 bases. Germline V gives CDR1 SGHTA, CDR2 FQGNSA. The J segment lost 9 bases and the V segment lost 4 bases, leaving 6 bases of the junction unmatched. The CDR3 sequence is 14 residues long. CDR3 coding DNA: TGTGCCAGCAGCTCGACCGGGACTAGCGCTGAGCAGTTCTTC. Translated, it gives CASSSTGTSAEQFF.

This sequence joins TRBV13 and TRBJ2-3; 9 positions agree with TRBD2. V trimming: 2 bases; J trimming: 5 bases; junction bases outside the gene matches: 14. The germline gives CDR1 PRHDT, CDR2 FYEKMQ (reference sequence). The CDR3 consists of 18 residues. CDR3 amino acids: CASSLSYSGGIGGDTQYF. The DNA for the CDR3 is TGTGCCAGCAGCTTATCATATAGCGGGGGCATCGGGGGAGATACGCAGTATTTT.

The chain has TRBV4-1 and TRBJ2-3; 9 bases are a match to TRBD2. This CDR3 region has 15 residues. Trimming took 5 bases from V and 1 from J; bases not matched to a gene: 4. Germline CDR1 MGHRA, CDR2 YSYEKL. The CDR3 bases are TGCGCCAGCAGCACCCAGCGGGGGGGCACAGATACGCAGTATTTT. Its translation is CASSTQRGGTDTQYF.